These 14 T cell receptor beta chains were all obtained from the same sample, sequenced in a study of blood T cell repertoires in COVID-19. The protocol was immunoSEQ multiplex PCR, while the TCRdb copy is restricted to in-frame clones and leaves out a portion. The sample records 250,000 to 350,000 clones, about 90% being singletons. Material for sequencing was peripheral blood. These receptor sequences come from a woman aged 25-40 years with COVID-19, enrolled during active disease.

V gene TRBV28 combines with J gene TRBJ2-7; 10 nucleotides agree with TRBD1. V shed 6 bases and J 2 bases; nucleotides not matched to a gene: 7. This CDR3 region has 15 residues. CDR1 MDHEN and CDR2 SYDVKM come from the germline V gene. The CDR3 region is CASSRDRGRTYEQYF. In DNA, the CDR3 is TGTGCCAGCAGCCGTGACAGGGGGCGTACCTACGAGCAGTACTTC.

This clone appeared a single time. The chain links TRBV6-5 to TRBJ1-2; TRBD1 might be the D (5 bases). The CDR3 covers 12 residues. CDR1 is MNHEY, CDR2 SVGAGI, per germline. Trimming shortened V by 10 bases and J by 4 bases, and 13 bases separated the two germline ends. The DNA for the CDR3 is TGTGCCACCATCGACAGTACCTATGGCTACACCTTC. Protein sequence: CATIDSTYGYTF.

The J gene is TRBJ2-6, the V gene TRBV7-6; D is perhaps TRBD1 (6 bases). The CDR3 length is 16 residues. From germline, CDR1 is SGHVS and CDR2 FNYEAQ. Trimming cost V 3 bases and J 2 bases, with 11 bases left between them. This CDR3 is CASSFQGLTGANVLTF. DNA for the CDR3: TGTGCCAGCAGCTTTCAGGGGCTCACTGGGGCCAACGTCCTGACTTTC.

V is TRBV4-2 and J is TRBJ2-1; tentatively, D is TRBD2 (5 bases). V lost 4 bases and J lost 2, with 15 bases in between. CDR3 length: 16 amino acids. Germline V gene sequence: CDR1 LGHNA, CDR2 YNFKEQ. The CDR3 sequence is CASSRDLDSTYNEQFF. DNA of the CDR3: TGTGCCAGCAGCCGCGATCTGGACTCAACCTACAATGAGCAGTTCTTC.

The J gene is TRBJ1-6, the V gene TRBV30; unclear D gene. Germline V gene sequence: CDR1 GTSNPN, CDR2 SVGIG (reference sequence). V lost 3 bases to trimming and J lost 5 bases, with 14 bases between them. The CDR3 totals 15 residues. The CDR3 region is CAWRRGGLNNSPLHF. The CDR3 region has the DNA TGTGCCTGGAGACGTGGAGGTCTGAATAATTCACCCCTCCACTTT. Together with reference TRBV30 and TRBJ1-6, the CDR3 gives the full variable domain: SQTIHQWPATLVQPVGSPLSLECTVEGTSNPNLYWYRQAAGRGLQLLFYSVGIGQISSEVPQNLSASRPQDRQFILSSKKLLLSDSGFYLCAWRRGGLNNSPLHFGNGTRLTVT.

The J gene is TRBJ1-4, the V gene TRBV19; TRBD1 matches 7 bases. The CDR3 totals 15 residues. CDR1 is LNHDA and CDR2 is SQIVND in the germline V gene (reference sequence). The ends lost 5 bases at V and 5 bases at J; junction bases unmatched: 8. The chain's CDR3 is CASSPLTGTNEKLFF. The CDR3 DNA reads as TGTGCCAGTAGTCCCCTGACAGGGACAAATGAAAAACTGTTTTTT.

J is TRBJ1-1 and V is TRBV18; D remains unclear. Deletions cut 2 bases from V and 10 bases from J, with 11 bases between. Germline CDR1 and CDR2: KGHSH and LQKENI. The CDR3 has 12 amino acids. CDR3 coding DNA: TGTGCCAGCTCACCAGAGGCAACCGGAGCTTTCTTT. Protein: CASSPEATGAFF.

The rearrangement links TRBV19 to TRBJ1-5, with 9 bases fitting TRBD1. V shed 5 bases and J 7 bases; nucleotides not matched to a gene: 6. CDR1 and CDR2 from the germline V gene are LNHDA and SQIVND (reference sequence). There are 14 residues in the CDR3. CDR3: CASSWDRERQPQHF. The CDR3 DNA is TGTGCCAGTAGTTGGGACAGGGAACGCCAGCCCCAGCATTTT.

The rearrangement uses TRBV2 and TRBJ1-4; D might be TRBD1 (5 bases). The CDR3 has 15 residues. V was shortened by 3 bases and J by 3 bases, with 11 bases between the two germline ends. The germline V gene has CDR1 SNHLY and CDR2 FYNNEI. The CDR3 sequence: CASSDGRGANEKLFF. CDR3 nucleotide sequence: TGTGCCAGCAGTGATGGACGGGGGGCTAATGAAAAACTGTTTTTT. Combining the CDR3 with reference TRBV2 and TRBJ1-4 gives the whole variable domain EPEVTQTPSHQVTQMGQEVILRCVPISNHLYFYWYRQILGQKVEFLVSFYNNEISEKSEIFDDQFSVERPDGSNFTLKIRSTKLEDSAMYFCASSDGRGANEKLFFGSGTQLSVL.

The rearrangement uses TRBV6-1 and TRBJ1-5; TRBD1 is a possible D gene (5 bases). The V gene lost 4 bases and the J gene lost 0 bases, with 13 bases spanning the gap. Germline V CDR1 and CDR2: MNHNS, SASEGT. The CDR3 has 16 residues. CDR3 sequence (DNA): TGTGCCAGCAGTGGGCAGACAGCGTATAGCAATCAGCCCCAGCATTTT. Encoded protein: CASSGQTAYSNQPQHF.

The chain employs TRBV5-1 and TRBJ2-3; 9 bases match TRBD1. The J segment lost 3 bases and the V segment lost 2 bases, leaving 4 bases of the junction unmatched. This CDR3 region has 15 residues. Germline V gene data show CDR1 as SGHRS and CDR2 as YFSETQ. CDR3 protein: CASSFPGTGTDTQYF. Here the CDR3 DNA reads TGCGCCAGCAGCTTCCCCGGGACAGGGACAGATACGCAGTATTTT.

V usage is TRBV7-9 and J usage is TRBJ1-1; no clear D. The ends were cut back, 5 bases at V and 7 bases at J, with 5 bases in the middle. Germline CDR1 and CDR2: SEHNR and FQNEAQ (reference sequence). The CDR3 is 10 residues long. The CDR3 protein is CASSTYEAFF. CDR3 DNA sequence: TGTGCCAGCAGCACATATGAAGCTTTCTTT.

V is TRBV27 and J is TRBJ1-5; TRBD1 agrees at 8 bases. The CDR3 length is 14 residues. V shed 4 bases, J shed 6 bases, and the junction held 5 bases outside the gene matches. Germline-derived CDR1 and CDR2 are MNHEY and SMNVEV (reference sequence). This chain's CDR3 is CASSWTGKSQPQHF. DNA for the CDR3: TGTGCCAGCAGTTGGACAGGGAAGAGTCAGCCCCAGCATTTT.

The sample holds a few counts of this clone. In DNA form, the CDR3 reads TGTGCCAGCAGCTTCGGTGGGTTACGGGTCGAAAAGGTCGGTTATGGCTACACCTTC. Translated, it gives CASSFGGLRVEKVGYGYTF. The J gene is TRBJ1-2, the V gene TRBV7-2; D call uncertain. The CDR3 covers 19 residues. The V end lost 3 bases, the J end lost 5 bases, and 28 bases lay between the germline ends. The germline V gene has CDR1 SGHTA and CDR2 FQGNSA.